Shown below are 27 T cell receptor beta chains from a single sample sequenced in a study of cytomegalovirus exposure and HLA in healthy donors. Primers for the PCR totalled 60 Vbeta and 13 Jbeta. Assay used: immunoSEQ multiplex PCR; TCRdb lists only in-frame clones, some missing. The profile shows approximately 150,000 clones, approximately 80% of them singletons. The sequenced sample consisted of PBMCs. All receptors derive from a woman younger than 30 in good health and CMV-seropositive.

The V and J genes are TRBV25-1 and TRBJ1-1; no clear D gene. Germline V gene sequence: CDR1 MGHDK, CDR2 SYGVNS. V lost 11 bases, J lost 1 base, and 11 bases lay in between. The length of the CDR3 is 12 residues. Here the CDR3 reads CASRRENTEAFF. CDR3 coding DNA: TGTGCCTCCCGGAGGGAGAACACTGAAGCTTTCTTT.

The V and J genes are TRBV25-1 and TRBJ1-4; 8 nucleotides align to TRBD1. In germline, CDR1 is MGHDK, CDR2 SYGVNS. J was trimmed by 8 bases and V by 3 bases; bases with no gene match: 8. The CDR3 is 15 residues long. The CDR3 DNA reads TGTGCCAGCAGTGATAGGACAGGGTCTGTGGAAAAACTGTTTTTT. This codes for CASSDRTGSVEKLFF.

The CDR3 loop is CASSEQGPSPLHF. As DNA, the CDR3 is TGTGCCAGCAGTGAACAGGGTCCTTCACCCCTCCACTTT. V gene TRBV2 combines with J gene TRBJ1-6; a possible D gene is TRBD1 (5 bases). V dropped 2 bases and J dropped 9 bases, with 8 bases sitting between them. CDR1 SNHLY and CDR2 FYNNEI come from the germline V gene. The CDR3 extends over 13 amino acids.

The chain employs TRBV7-2 and TRBJ2-5; 8 nucleotides agree with TRBD2. Per germline, CDR1 SGHTA and CDR2 FQGNSA. The CDR3 runs 15 residues. V trimming: 2 bases; J trimming: 7 bases; junction bases outside the gene matches: 9. This CDR3 is CASSLRLAAGGTQYF. Here the CDR3 DNA reads TGTGCCAGCAGCTTACGGCTAGCCGCGGGGGGGACCCAGTACTTC.

This rearrangement joins TRBV4-1 to TRBJ2-7; a possible D gene is TRBD1 (6 bases). Trimming removed 0 bases from V and 3 bases from J, with 18 bases in between. The CDR3 runs 17 residues. The germline CDR1 and CDR2 sequences are MGHRA and YSYEKL. CDR3 nucleotide sequence: TGCGCCAGCAGCCAAGATGCAGAGGTGGGGGCGAACTACGAGCAGTACTTC. Translation: CASSQDAEVGANYEQYF.

This sequence joins TRBV6-1 and TRBJ1-2; D is perhaps TRBD1 (6 bases). Germline assignment: CDR1 MNHNS and CDR2 SASEGT. Trimming cost V 1 base and J 8 bases, with 14 bases left between them. The CDR3 runs 14 residues. This CDR3 reads CASSEGQEFGGYTF. The CDR3 DNA follows: TGTGCCAGCAGTGAAGGACAGGAATTTGGGGGCTACACCTTC.

The V and J genes are TRBV7-2 and TRBJ1-2; D perhaps matches TRBD1 (5 bases). The ends were cut back, 1 base at V and 2 bases at J, with 14 bases in the middle. This CDR3 has 16 residues. Looked up from germline, CDR1 is SGHTA and CDR2 is FQGNSA. CDR3 amino acids: CASSLVAGSSNYGYTF. CDR3 in DNA: TGTGCCAGCAGCTTAGTGGCAGGGTCGAGCAACTATGGCTACACCTTC.

This sequence joins TRBV6-5 and TRBJ2-7; D is perhaps TRBD1 (6 bases). From germline, CDR1 is MNHEY and CDR2 SVGAGI. V was clipped by 0 bases and J by 2 bases, with 14 bases between them. This CDR3 has 16 amino acids. The CDR3 loop reads CASSYSNQGIPYEQYF. CDR3 nucleotides: TGTGCCAGCAGTTACTCAAACCAGGGGATCCCCTACGAGCAGTACTTC.

J is TRBJ1-2 and V is TRBV7-6, with 7 bases that match TRBD1. The CDR3 runs 13 residues. The germline gives CDR1 SGHVS, CDR2 FNYEAQ. After removal of 3 bases from V and 6 bases from J, the junction contained 4 bases not matched to a gene. The CDR3 DNA reads as TGTGCCAGCAGCTTTCCGGGACAGAATGGCTACACCTTC. Its protein product is CASSFPGQNGYTF.

The chain's CDR3 is CSVAADSNQPQHF. The DNA of the CDR3 is TGCAGCGTGGCCGCGGATAGCAATCAGCCCCAGCATTTT. This chain joins TRBV29-1 and TRBJ1-5; unclear D gene. The CDR3 sequence is 13 residues long. Looked up from germline, CDR1 is SQVTM and CDR2 is ANQGSEA. Trimming took 6 bases from V and 0 from J, leaving 9 bases between them.

The V and J genes are TRBV5-5 and TRBJ1-2, with 8 bases fitting TRBD1. The CDR3 has 13 residues. Germline lookup yields CDR1 SGHKS and CDR2 YYEKEE (reference sequence). With V trimmed by 2 bases and J by 8 bases, 5 bases remained unmatched. As DNA, the CDR3 is TGTGCCAGCAGCTTACAGGGGGTGTGGGGCTACACCTTC. This gives the protein CASSLQGVWGYTF.

This sequence joins TRBV28 and TRBJ1-5; D is uncertain. Germline CDR1 MDHEN, CDR2 SYDVKM. The V end was cut by 5 bases, the J end by 7 bases, with 18 bases between. This CDR3 contains 15 residues. This CDR3 reads CASSQRLGIVQPQHF. CDR3 sequence (DNA): TGTGCCAGCAGTCAGCGGCTAGGCATAGTGCAGCCCCAGCATTTT.

The CDR3 loop reads CASSLFLRGSYEQYF. The CDR3 nucleotides read TGTGCCAGCAGCTTATTTCTCAGGGGGAGCTACGAGCAGTACTTC. The chain employs TRBV11-2 and TRBJ2-7, with TRBD1 matching over 7 bases. V was clipped by 2 bases and J by 3 bases; unmatched bases: 7. The CDR3 consists of 15 residues. Germline CDR1 and CDR2: SGHAT and FQNNGV.

The chain uses TRBV28 and TRBJ2-5; unclear D gene. The CDR3 loop spans 13 amino acids. Germline CDR1 is MDHEN and CDR2 is SYDVKM. The V and J ends lost 6 bases and 4 bases respectively, with 12 bases between them. The CDR3 region has the DNA TGTGCCAGCAGCCCGTTTCTCGGAGAGACCCAGTACTTC. Translating it yields CASSPFLGETQYF.

The chain uses TRBV2 and TRBJ1-6; 9 bases map to TRBD1. Germline lookup yields CDR1 SNHLY and CDR2 FYNNEI. CDR3 size: 14 residues. J lost 9 bases, V lost 5 bases, and 5 bases had no gene match. The chain's CDR3 is CASSPGTGISPLHF. The CDR3 nucleotides are TGTGCCAGCAGTCCCGGGACAGGGATTTCACCCCTCCACTTT.

The chain recombines TRBV18 with TRBJ2-6; no definite D call. The V gene lost 3 bases and the J gene lost 0 bases, with 12 bases spanning the gap. Germline CDR1 is KGHSH and CDR2 is LQKENI. The CDR3 covers 17 residues. The CDR3 sequence: CASSPSIRGSGANVLTF. The CDR3 DNA sequence: TGTGCCAGCTCACCGTCTATACGCGGCTCTGGGGCCAACGTCCTGACTTTC.

The chain is built from TRBV5-6 and TRBJ1-1; tentatively, D is TRBD1 (6 bases). Germline CDR1 and CDR2: SGHDT and YYEEEE. Trimming removed 0 bases at V and 0 bases at J, with 6 bases between. This CDR3 comprises 14 residues. The CDR3 region is CASSLGTVNTEAFF. The CDR3 DNA reads TGTGCCAGCAGCTTGGGGACAGTGAACACTGAAGCTTTCTTT.

The V and J genes are TRBV4-3 and TRBJ2-3, with a tentative D call TRBD1 (7 bases). The CDR3 runs to 17 residues. From germline, CDR1 is LGHNA and CDR2 YSLEER. V lost 0 bases and J 4 bases, leaving 17 bases between the germline ends. CDR3 sequence: CASSQERQGGPSDTQYF. The CDR3 bases are TGCGCCAGCAGCCAAGAAAGGCAGGGGGGCCCATCAGATACGCAGTATTTT.

This chain links TRBV25-1 with TRBJ2-7, with a tentative D call TRBD1 (6 bases). The CDR3 contains 11 residues. With 8 bases removed from V and 3 bases from J, the gap between germline ends came to 8 bases. CDR1 and CDR2 from the germline V gene are MGHDK and SYGVNS. CDR3 coding DNA: TGTGCCAGCCTGGACAGCTACGAGCAGTACTTC. Translating gives CASLDSYEQYF.

The V and J genes are TRBV28 and TRBJ2-7; weak D call: TRBD1 (6 bases). Trimming took off 2 bases at V and 3 bases at J, with 11 bases between the two ends. Germline lookup yields CDR1 MDHEN and CDR2 SYDVKM. This CDR3 has 14 residues. CDR3 protein: CASSLGGQIYEQYF. The CDR3 DNA sequence: TGTGCCAGCAGTTTAGGCGGACAGATCTACGAGCAGTACTTC.

V usage is TRBV7-9 and J usage is TRBJ1-5; D is uncertain. CDR1 is SEHNR, CDR2 FQNEAQ, per germline (reference sequence). V dropped 5 bases and J dropped 6 bases, with 8 bases sitting between them. CDR3 length: 12 residues. CDR3 bases: TGTGCCAGCAGCAAAGACATTCAGCCCCAGCATTTT. Its translation is CASSKDIQPQHF. The whole variable domain, remainder taken from reference TRBV7-9 and TRBJ1-5, is DTGVSQNPRHKITKRGQNVTFRCDPISEHNRLYWYRQTLGQGPEFLTYFQNEAQLEKSRLLSDRFSAERPKGSFSTLEIQRTEQGDSAMYLCASSKDIQPQHFGDGTRLSIL.

This clone was picked up one time. The chain has TRBV9 and TRBJ1-1; D remains unclear. CDR1 is SGDLS and CDR2 is YYNGEE in the germline V gene. This CDR3 region has 12 residues. Trimming removed 3 bases from V and 2 bases from J, with 5 bases in between. The CDR3 reads CASSGHNTEAFF. The CDR3 region has the DNA TGTGCCAGCAGCGGACACAACACTGAAGCTTTCTTT.

Worth noting for this clone: One junction end does not reproduce the germline sequence, and a read error may be involved. This chain links TRBV6-5 with TRBJ1-2; 10 nucleotides line up with TRBD1. This CDR3 region has 12 residues. Germline loops: CDR1 MNHEY, CDR2 SVGAGI. CDR3 coding DNA: TGTGCCAGCAGCCGACAGGGGGCCTCCACTTTCTTC. This encodes CASSRQGASTFF.

V gene TRBV19 combines with J gene TRBJ2-6, with D possibly being TRBD2 (5 bases). This CDR3 comprises 14 residues. The ends were cut back, 3 bases at V and 2 bases at J, with 5 bases in the middle. Germline-derived CDR1 and CDR2 are LNHDA and SQIVND (reference sequence). The CDR3 reads CASSIGAGANVLTF. CDR3 nucleotides: TGTGCCAGTAGTATCGGGGCTGGGGCCAACGTCCTGACTTTC. Full variable domain (missing parts from reference TRBV19 and TRBJ2-6): DGGITQSPKYLFRKEGQNVTLSCEQNLNHDAMYWYRQDPGQGLRLIYYSQIVNDFQKGDIAEGYSVSREKKESFPLTVTSAQKNPTAFYLCASSIGAGANVLTFGAGSRLTVL.

The table lists this clone with a few counts. The V and J genes are TRBV23-1 and TRBJ1-1; 7 bases match TRBD1. TRBV23-1 belongs to the ORF category, with a function that is uncertain. There are 14 residues in the CDR3. V trimming: 0 bases; J trimming: 5 bases; junction bases outside the gene matches: 3. The CDR3 DNA sequence: TGCGCCAGCAGTCAATCACAGGGGAGGACTGAAGCTTTCTTT. Its translation is CASSQSQGRTEAFF.

V and J are TRBV6-1 and TRBJ2-5, with D possibly matching TRBD1 (7 bases). Gene TRBJ2-7 matches the end of the DNA better, so the J call may be wrong. Germline CDR1 MNHNS, CDR2 SASEGT. The CDR3 runs 15 residues. The CDR3 DNA is TGTGCCAGCAGTGCAGGGGGGCGATGGGAAGACGAGCAGTACTTC. Translated: CASSAGGRWEDEQYF.

This chain joins TRBV5-1 and TRBJ1-6, with 8 nucleotides matching TRBD1. CDR3 length: 15 amino acids. V gave up 0 bases and J gave up 10 bases; unmatched junction bases: 6. Germline lookup yields CDR1 SGHRS and CDR2 YFSETQ. Written as DNA, the CDR3 is TGCGCCAGCAGCTTGGAGTTACAGGGGGAGTCACCCCTCCACTTT. It specifies CASSLELQGESPLHF.